This TCR beta chain is drawn from a study of identical twins. TCRdb analysed the 5' RACE reads with MiXCR anew, one entry per CDR3 protein. The sample yields hundreds of thousands of distinct CDR3 sequences, 20% to 25% seen once. This clonotype has only a few counts. Germline CDR1 is ENHRY and CDR2 is SYGVKD. V shed 0 bases and J 2 bases; nucleotides not matched to a gene: 5. This CDR3 comprises 17 residues. These sequences were also reported in another study, on yellow fever vaccine responses in identical twins.

The rearrangement joins TRBV10-3 to TRBJ2-2; 8 bases are a match to TRBD2. The sequencing input was CD4+ T cells sorted from blood. This sequence originates from a young woman in good health. CDR3 loop: CAISESFGRANTGELFF. DNA for the CDR3: TGTGCCATCAGTGAGTCGTTCGGGAGGGCAAACACCGGGGAGCTGTTTTTT.